This TCR beta chain was sequenced for a study of STAT5B mutations in CD4+ large granular lymphocyte leukemia. The survey-level immunoSEQ assay was used. Clones were sequenced by immunoSEQ multiplex PCR, and TCRdb holds only the in-frame ones, with some missing. The data show roughly 36,000 clones, approximately 90% seen once. Germline lookup yields CDR1 MNHEY and CDR2 SMNVEV (reference sequence). V was clipped by 0 bases and J by 7 bases, with 9 bases between them. This CDR3 is built from 13 residues. Healthy controls were blood donor buffy coats. V is TRBV27 and J is TRBJ1-2; D unclear. This receptor was taken from a human donor in good health. The specimen sequenced was CD4+ T cells from blood buffy coats. CDR3 residues: CASSLSGFGGYTF. The CDR3 DNA is TGTGCCAGCAGTTTATCGGGTTTTGGTGGCTACACCTTC.